These 12 T cell receptor beta chains share one sample of origin, sequenced in a study of PD-1 and CTLA-4 blockade in melanoma. Assay used: immunoSEQ multiplex PCR; TCRdb lists only in-frame clones, some missing. Of 20,000 to 25,000 clones in the sample, about 87% were seen once. Sample: CD8+ T cells from peripheral blood, taken before anti-PD-1 treatment. These receptor sequences come from a human donor with melanoma.

This chain links TRBV28 with TRBJ2-7, with D tentatively TRBD1 (6 bases). The CDR3 length is 15 residues. Trimming removed 3 bases from V and 2 bases from J, with 14 bases in between. Germline loops: CDR1 MDHEN, CDR2 SYDVKM. CDR3 bases: TGTGCCAGCAGTTTTTCAGGGGCCTACACCTACGAGCAGTACTTC. As protein: CASSFSGAYTYEQYF.

This chain uses TRBV15 with TRBJ2-3; D remains unclear. CDR3 length: 14 amino acids. The germline CDR1 and CDR2 sequences are LNHNV and YYDKDF (reference sequence). V was pared by 0 bases and J by 1 base, with 5 bases between. CDR3 bases: TGTGCCACCAGCAGAGAGTCGGGCACAGATACGCAGTATTTT. It codes for CATSRESGTDTQYF.

The chain employs TRBV30 and TRBJ1-4; 8 bases line up with TRBD1. Germline V gives CDR1 GTSNPN, CDR2 SVGIG (reference sequence). The CDR3 extends over 16 amino acids. With V trimmed by 2 bases and J by 2 bases, 7 bases remained unmatched. CDR3 in DNA: TGTGCCTGGAGTACCTCCCGGGACAGGACTAATGAAAAACTGTTTTTT. Protein sequence: CAWSTSRDRTNEKLFF.

J is TRBJ1-6 and V is TRBV2; D possibly corresponds to TRBD1 (5 bases). The CDR3 has 13 residues. Germline CDR1 SNHLY, CDR2 FYNNEI. Trimming stripped 3 bases from V and 5 bases from J, with 5 bases between. CDR3 sequence: CASSDRDNSPLHF. As DNA, the CDR3 is TGTGCCAGCAGTGACAGGGATAATTCACCCCTCCACTTT.

On this clone itself: At one end the junction does not follow the germline gene, possibly because of a read error. The V and J genes are TRBV7-9 and TRBJ1-1; perhaps TRBD1 as D (5 bases). The CDR3 totals 15 residues. CDR1 and CDR2 from the germline V gene are SEHNR and FQNEAQ (reference sequence). The CDR3 spells CASSQLGGGDTQAFF. Written as DNA, the CDR3 is TGTGCCAGCAGCCAACTGGGTGGGGGAGACACTCAAGCTTTCTTT.

The chain joins TRBV4-1 to TRBJ1-2; D gene uncertain. V lost 4 bases to trimming and J lost 3 bases, with 18 bases between them. The CDR3 has 16 amino acids. The germline CDR1 and CDR2 sequences are MGHRA and YSYEKL. CDR3 DNA: TGCGCCAGCAGCCCGACCCTAGTAGCCTTTGACTATGGCTACACCTTC. Protein product: CASSPTLVAFDYGYTF.

This clone was seen a single time. The chain links TRBV3-1 (or the pseudogene TRBV3-2) to TRBJ1-2; 7 nucleotides agree with TRBD1. From germline, CDR1 is LGHDT and CDR2 YNNKEL (reference sequence). The CDR3 is 13 amino acids. J was trimmed by 7 bases and V by 5 bases; bases with no gene match: 7. CDR3 protein: CASSEGGGAGYTF. CDR3 coding DNA: TGTGCCAGCAGCGAAGGAGGGGGCGCTGGCTACACCTTC.

As DNA, the CDR3 is TGCAGTTGTGAGGAGAGCTCCTACAATGAGCAGTTCTTC. As protein: CSCEESSYNEQFF. The rearrangement links TRBV29-1 to TRBJ2-1; D remains ambiguous. CDR3 size: 13 residues. The germline V gene has CDR1 SQVTM and CDR2 ANQGSEA.

The chain carries TRBV28 and TRBJ2-1; 8 nucleotides align to TRBD1. The germline CDR1 and CDR2 sequences are MDHEN and SYDVKM. V lost 5 bases to trimming and J lost 6 bases; unmatched junction nucleotides: 9. The CDR3 spans 15 residues. As DNA, the CDR3 is TGTGCCAGCAGTCTAGACAGGGGCATTCCCAATGAGCAGTTCTTC. Translated: CASSLDRGIPNEQFF.

The chain combines TRBV7-9 with TRBJ1-1; D is ambiguous. Germline V lookup: CDR1 SEHNR, CDR2 FQNEAQ (reference sequence). CDR3 length: 15 amino acids. The V end was cut by 5 bases, the J end by 0 bases, with 13 bases between. The CDR3 protein is CASSPLDGLNTEAFF. The CDR3 DNA reads as TGTGCCAGCAGCCCATTGGACGGCCTGAACACTGAAGCTTTCTTT.

This chain connects TRBV13 to TRBJ2-1; 10 bases fit TRBD2. V was clipped by 5 bases and J by 6 bases; unmatched bases: 4. The germline V gene encodes CDR1 PRHDT and CDR2 FYEKMQ (reference sequence). The CDR3 is made up of 14 amino acids. The CDR3 spells CASSVSGGSNEQFF. For the CDR3, the DNA is TGTGCCAGCAGCGTTAGCGGGGGGTCCAATGAGCAGTTCTTC.

The chain combines TRBV27 with TRBJ1-2; tentative D call: TRBD1 (6 bases). This CDR3 has 14 residues. Germline-derived CDR1 and CDR2 are MNHEY and SMNVEV (reference sequence). V was pared by 4 bases and J by 4 bases, with 13 bases between. CDR3 sequence reads: CASSSTQGSYGYTF. CDR3 DNA: TGTGCCAGCAGTTCTACACAGGGCTCCTATGGCTACACCTTC.